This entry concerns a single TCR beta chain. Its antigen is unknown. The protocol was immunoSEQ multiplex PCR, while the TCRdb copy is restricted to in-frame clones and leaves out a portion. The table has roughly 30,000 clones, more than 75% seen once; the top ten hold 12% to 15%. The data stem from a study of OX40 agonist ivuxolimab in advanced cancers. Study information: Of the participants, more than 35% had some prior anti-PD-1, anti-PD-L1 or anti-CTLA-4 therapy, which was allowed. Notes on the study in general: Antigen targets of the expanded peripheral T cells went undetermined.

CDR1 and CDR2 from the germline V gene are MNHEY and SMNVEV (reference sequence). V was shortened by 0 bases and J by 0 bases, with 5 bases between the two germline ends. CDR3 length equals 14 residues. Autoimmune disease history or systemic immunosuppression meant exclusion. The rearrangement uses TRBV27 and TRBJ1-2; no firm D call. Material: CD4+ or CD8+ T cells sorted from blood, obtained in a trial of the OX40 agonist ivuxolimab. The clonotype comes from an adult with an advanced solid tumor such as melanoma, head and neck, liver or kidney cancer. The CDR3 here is CASSLSWSNYGYTF. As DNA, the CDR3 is TGTGCCAGCAGTTTATCTTGGTCTAACTATGGCTACACCTTC.